This entry lists 20 T cell receptor beta chains sequenced from one sample in a study of cytomegalovirus exposure and HLA in healthy donors. The PCR ran on 60 Vbeta and 13 Jbeta primers. Generated by immunoSEQ multiplex PCR, the TCRdb table keeps only in-frame clones and is missing some. The table includes some 200,000 clones, 75% to 90% detected once. Sequencing input: PBMCs. The receptors derive from a woman under 30 in good health and CMV-seronegative.

The chain joins TRBV18 to TRBJ2-7, with 7 bases identical to TRBD2. CDR1 and CDR2 from the germline V gene are KGHSH and LQKENI. The CDR3 extends over 15 amino acids. V lost 3 bases and J lost 6; bases outside the gene matches: 11. CDR3 DNA: TGTGCCAGCTCACCCGTAGGAGTGGGGAGGGGCGAGCAGTACTTC. Translation: CASSPVGVGRGEQYF.

CDR3 DNA: TGTGCCAGCAGCTTAACGTTCACTAGCTCCTACAATGAGCAGTTCTTC. Translating gives CASSLTFTSSYNEQFF. The J gene is TRBJ2-1, the V gene TRBV7-3, with D tentatively TRBD2 (5 bases). This CDR3 is 16 amino acids long. Per the germline V gene, CDR1 is SGHTA and CDR2 is FQGTGA. The V end lost 0 bases, the J end lost 0 bases, and 9 bases lay between the germline ends.

The rearrangement uses TRBV6-1 and TRBJ2-7; D gene ambiguous. CDR1 and CDR2 (germline): MNHNS, SASEGT. Trimming took off 2 bases at V and 5 bases at J, with 10 bases between the two ends. The CDR3 totals 13 residues. CDR3 in DNA: TGTGCCAGCAGTGAACAGGAAACACACGAGCAGTACTTC. It yields the protein CASSEQETHEQYF.

This clone was seen a few times. This sequence joins TRBV18 and TRBJ2-5; a weak D match, TRBD2 (6 bases). The CDR3 sequence is 13 residues long. Germline CDR1 reads KGHSH; CDR2 reads LQKENI. V was pared by 3 bases and J by 10 bases, with 15 bases between. CDR3 nucleotides: TGTGCCAGCTCACCCGGGGAGGACCAGCTCCAGTACTTC. The encoded protein is CASSPGEDQLQYF.

This chain connects TRBV7-6 to TRBJ2-7; D might be TRBD2 (6 bases). Per the germline V gene, CDR1 is SGHVS and CDR2 is FNYEAQ. This CDR3 spans 13 amino acids. The germline V and J ends were trimmed by 3 bases and 4 bases, with 10 bases remaining between them. The CDR3 spells CASSFGTEYEQYF. As DNA, the CDR3 is TGTGCCAGCAGCTTTGGGACTGAGTACGAGCAGTACTTC.

This clone was detected a few times. CDR3: CSVGPSGDQETQYF. The CDR3 DNA sequence: TGCAGCGTTGGGCCTAGCGGGGATCAAGAGACCCAGTACTTC. The V and J genes are TRBV29-1 and TRBJ2-5; 9 bases are a match to TRBD2. This CDR3 contains 14 residues. The J segment lost 2 bases and the V segment lost 4 bases, leaving 5 bases of the junction unmatched. Germline V gives CDR1 SQVTM, CDR2 ANQGSEA.

The rearrangement joins TRBV11-2 to TRBJ1-5, with no clear D. Germline V lookup: CDR1 SGHAT, CDR2 FQNNGV. The CDR3 covers 17 residues. The V and J ends lost 3 bases and 0 bases respectively, with 15 bases between them. The CDR3 reads CASSLTAAGDSNQPQHF. As DNA, the CDR3 is TGTGCCAGCAGCTTGACCGCGGCCGGGGATAGCAATCAGCCCCAGCATTTT.

V is TRBV7-8 and J is TRBJ2-7; a weak D match, TRBD2 (7 bases). Per the germline V gene, CDR1 is SGHVS and CDR2 is FQNEAQ. This CDR3 spans 17 amino acids. V lost 5 bases, J lost 6 bases, and 26 bases lay in between. In DNA, the CDR3 is TGTGCCAGCAGCCTTCACAGGGTAGGGACTAACTTTGTCGAGCAGTACTTC. Translation gives CASSLHRVGTNFVEQYF.

This chain uses TRBV15 with TRBJ2-3, with 14 bases matching TRBD2. From germline, CDR1 is LNHNV and CDR2 YYDKDF (reference sequence). Trimming at V came to 2 bases and at J to 6 bases, leaving 4 bases not matched to a gene. The CDR3 length is 16 residues. CDR3 residues: CATSRMGLAGADTQYF. The CDR3 nucleotides are TGTGCCACCAGCAGAATGGGACTAGCGGGAGCTGATACGCAGTATTTT.

The V and J genes are TRBV19 and TRBJ1-6, with TRBD1 matching over 8 bases. CDR3 size: 17 residues. The ends lost 5 bases at V and 3 bases at J; junction bases unmatched: 9. Germline values: CDR1 LNHDA, CDR2 SQIVND (reference sequence). CDR3 region: CASSSGTGLLYNSPLHF. CDR3 bases: TGTGCCAGTAGTTCCGGGACAGGACTACTCTATAATTCACCCCTCCACTTT.

The chain carries TRBV13 and TRBJ1-4, with a tentative D call TRBD1 (5 bases). Trimming removed 1 base from V and 6 bases from J, with 9 bases in between. This CDR3 region has 14 residues. Per germline, CDR1 PRHDT and CDR2 FYEKMQ (reference sequence). The CDR3 nucleotides read TGTGCCAGCAGCTTAGCCGGGGGACATGAAAAACTGTTTTTT. As protein: CASSLAGGHEKLFF.

The chain is built from TRBV5-1 and TRBJ2-1, with 8 bases fitting TRBD2. This CDR3 region has 16 residues. Germline V gene data show CDR1 as SGHRS and CDR2 as YFSETQ. Trimming took 4 bases from V and 4 from J; bases not matched to a gene: 10. Here the CDR3 DNA reads TGCGCCAGCAGCAGGCCACTAACGGGGGGGTACAATGAGCAGTTCTTC. Its protein is CASSRPLTGGYNEQFF.

This clone appeared a single time. The J gene is TRBJ2-7, the V gene TRBV21-1; the table's D call, TRBD1, was not checked against the DNA. TRBV21-1 is noted as a pseudogene. The CDR3 is made up of 15 amino acids. CDR3 region: CASSKAGPFSYEQYF. The CDR3 DNA reads as TGTGCCAGCAGCAAAGCGGGGCCATTCTCCTACGAGCAGTACTTC.

This clone was counted a few times. The V and J genes are TRBV7-9 and TRBJ1-2; TRBD1 agrees at 7 bases. The germline V gene encodes CDR1 SEHNR and CDR2 FQNEAQ (reference sequence). Losses at the gene ends were 5 bases for V and 8 bases for J; bases not matched to a gene: 14. This CDR3 has 15 amino acids. The CDR3 nucleotides are TGTGCCAGCAGCACCTTGGTACAGGGGACTCGGGGCTACACCTTC. Amino acid sequence: CASSTLVQGTRGYTF.

The chain couples TRBV9 to TRBJ1-2; D unclear. This CDR3 has 16 residues. V dropped 3 bases and J dropped 0 bases, with 15 bases sitting between them. Germline values: CDR1 SGDLS, CDR2 YYNGEE. CDR3 coding DNA: TGTGCCAGCAGCGGGCGTGGGCAACAATCTAACTATGGCTACACCTTC. Translated: CASSGRGQQSNYGYTF. Variable domain in full (rest from reference TRBV9 and TRBJ1-2): DSGVTQTPKHLITATGQRVTLRCSPRSGDLSVYWYQQSLDQGLQFLIQYYNGEERAKGNILERFSAQQFPDLHSELNLSSLELGDSALYFCASSGRGQQSNYGYTFGSGTRLTVV.

The V and J genes are TRBV5-8 and TRBJ2-2; D unclear. This CDR3 has 13 residues. Trimming removed 3 bases at V and 7 bases at J, with 10 bases between. Germline CDR1 reads SGHTS; CDR2 reads YDEGEE. The CDR3, as DNA: TGTGCCAGCAGCTACCACCTGAGCGGGGAGCTGTTTTTT. Translating it yields CASSYHLSGELFF. Using reference TRBV5-8 and TRBJ2-2 for the parts outside the CDR3, the full variable domain is EAGVTQSPTHLIKTRGQQATLRCSPISGHTSVYWYQQALGLGLQFLLWYDEGEERNRGNFPPRFSGRQFPNYSSELNVNALELEDSALYLCASSYHLSGELFFGEGSRLTVL.

The V call is TRBV27, the J call TRBJ2-3, with 8 bases matching TRBD2. The CDR3 covers 17 residues. J lost 10 bases, V lost 6 bases, and 21 bases had no gene match. Germline-derived CDR1 and CDR2 are MNHEY and SMNVEV (reference sequence). As DNA, the CDR3 is TGTGCCAGCAGGGCCCTAGGTAGCGGGAATATCCTGACTTCGCAGTATTTT. Its translation: CASRALGSGNILTSQYF.

The chain links TRBV30 to TRBJ2-7; TRBD2 aligns across 15 bases. The CDR3 is 18 amino acids. The V gene's germline CDR1 is GTSNPN and CDR2 SVGIG (reference sequence). V was clipped by 0 bases and J by 4 bases; unmatched bases: 10. The CDR3 sequence is CAWSVHRTSGRAGYEQYF. The CDR3 region has the DNA TGTGCCTGGAGTGTACACAGGACTAGCGGGAGGGCTGGGTACGAGCAGTACTTC.

The chain uses TRBV29-1 and TRBJ2-1, with a tentative D call TRBD2 (5 bases). Germline V gene sequence: CDR1 SQVTM, CDR2 ANQGSEA. The CDR3 spans 15 residues. V was pared by 5 bases and J by 5 bases, with 19 bases between. In nucleotides, the CDR3 is TGCAGCGTTAAAAAGAGTGGGAGCTCAAACAATGAGCAGTTCTTC. It is translated as CSVKKSGSSNNEQFF.

Notes on this clone: An end of the junction does not agree with germline; a read error may underlie this. The chain recombines TRBV7-3 with TRBJ2-7; D is undetermined. In germline, CDR1 is SGHTA, CDR2 FQGTGA. This CDR3 spans 13 amino acids. CDR3 loop: CASSLTMGDEQYF. For the CDR3, the DNA is TGTGCCAGCAGCCTAACTATGGGCGACGAGCAGTACTTC.